These 8 T cell receptor beta chains were all obtained from the same sample, sequenced in a study of cytomegalovirus exposure and HLA in healthy donors. The PCR contained 60 Vbeta and 13 Jbeta primers. The data were produced by immunoSEQ multiplex PCR, yet TCRdb's version contains in-frame clones alone and is incomplete. The sample includes under 200,000 clones, 60% to 80% of them seen just once. The sample consisted of PBMCs. The source of these receptors is a man aged 40-49 years in good health and CMV-seronegative.

With respect to this clone: Compared with germline, one end of the junction differs, possibly owing to a read error. The chain uses TRBV9 and TRBJ2-1; tentative D call: TRBD1 (7 bases). The V gene's germline CDR1 is SGDLS and CDR2 YYNGEE. The CDR3 contains 15 residues. The CDR3 protein is CASSGTGDSYNERFF. As DNA, the CDR3 is TGTGCCAGCAGCGGCACAGGGGACTCCTACAATGAGCGGTTCTTC.

The genes are TRBV10-3 and TRBJ2-5; possible D gene TRBD1, 6 bases. The germline V gene encodes CDR1 ENHRY and CDR2 SYGVKD. The CDR3 totals 14 residues. Deletions cut 4 bases from V and 5 bases from J, with 14 bases between. CDR3 coding DNA: TGTGCCATCAGTGGAACAGGGTATGGCGAGACCCAGTACTTC. Amino acid sequence: CAISGTGYGETQYF.

Points on this clone: Additional DNA sequences in this sample encode the identical CDR3. V usage is TRBV4-3 and J usage is TRBJ1-1; 10 bases are a match to TRBD1. The CDR3 spans 15 residues. V was pared by 4 bases and J by 1 base, with 3 bases of the junction left unmatched. Germline values: CDR1 LGHNA, CDR2 YSLEER. The CDR3 protein is CASSPGQGKNTEAFF. The CDR3 region has the DNA TGCGCCAGCAGCCCGGGACAGGGGAAGAACACTGAAGCTTTCTTT.

This clone was picked up a small number of times. Germline is not matched at one junction end, which may reflect a read error. The chain couples TRBV6-1 to TRBJ2-3, with TRBD2 matching 8 bases. This CDR3 has 14 amino acids. CDR1 MNHNS and CDR2 SASEGT come from the germline V gene. Here the CDR3 DNA reads TGTGCCGGCAGCGGGAGTGAAGGCACAGATACGCAGTATTTT. Protein product: CAGSGSEGTDTQYF.

As concerns this clone: Additional DNA sequences in this sample encode the identical CDR3. V usage is TRBV6-1 and J usage is TRBJ1-5; TRBD1 matches at 7 bases. With 6 bases clipped from V and 0 bases from J, the junction kept 5 bases outside the gene matches. The CDR3 sequence is 15 residues long. CDR1 is MNHNS, CDR2 SASEGT, per germline. The DNA of the CDR3 is TGTGCCAGCAGGTTGCAGGGGGTTAGCAATCAGCCCCAGCATTTT. This codes for CASRLQGVSNQPQHF.

This clone was found a few times. V usage is TRBV5-5 and J usage is TRBJ1-2, with 9 bases matching TRBD1. V was clipped by 1 base and J by 6 bases; unmatched bases: 10. Germline loops: CDR1 SGHKS, CDR2 YYEKEE (reference sequence). This CDR3 region has 16 residues. CDR3 in DNA: TGTGCCAGCAGCTTGAACAGGGGGCTGGGGGGTGATGGCTACACCTTC. Its protein product is CASSLNRGLGGDGYTF.

This chain uses TRBV4-2 with TRBJ2-2, with D possibly matching TRBD2 (7 bases). The CDR3 runs to 17 residues. The V and J ends lost 0 bases and 3 bases respectively, with 14 bases between them. Germline loops: CDR1 LGHNA, CDR2 YNFKEQ. This CDR3 reads CASSQEGGGGHTGELFF. In DNA form, the CDR3 reads TGTGCCAGCAGCCAAGAAGGAGGGGGGGGTCACACCGGGGAGCTGTTTTTT.

V and J are TRBV30 and TRBJ2-1; 11 bases are shared with TRBD2. Germline V CDR1 and CDR2: GTSNPN, SVGIG (reference sequence). With V trimmed by 6 bases and J by 7 bases, 5 bases remained unmatched. The CDR3 is 13 residues long. CDR3 protein: CACTSGGKNEQFF. DNA of the CDR3: TGTGCCTGTACTAGCGGGGGAAAAAATGAGCAGTTCTTC.